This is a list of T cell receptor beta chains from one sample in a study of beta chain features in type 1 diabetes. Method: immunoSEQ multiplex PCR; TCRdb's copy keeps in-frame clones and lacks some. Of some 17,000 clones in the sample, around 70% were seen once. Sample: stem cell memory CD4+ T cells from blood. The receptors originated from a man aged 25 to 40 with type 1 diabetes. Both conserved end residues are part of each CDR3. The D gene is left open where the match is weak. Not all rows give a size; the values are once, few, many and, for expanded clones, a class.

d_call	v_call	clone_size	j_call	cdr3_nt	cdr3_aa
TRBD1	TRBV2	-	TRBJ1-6	TGTGCCAGCAGCGACCGGACAGGGGGGAATAATTCACCCCTCCACTTT	CASSDRTGGNNSPLHF
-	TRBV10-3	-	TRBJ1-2	TGTGCCATCAGTGAGCCCACAGCCTCCTATGGCTACACCTTC	CAISEPTASYGYTF
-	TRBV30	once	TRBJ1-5	TGTGCCTGGAGTTTTGCGGGCAATCAGCCCCAGCATTTT	CAWSFAGNQPQHF
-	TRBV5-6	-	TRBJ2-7	TGTGCCAGCAGCCTGGCCGTGACAGGAGTACTCTACGAGCAGTACTTC	CASSLAVTGVLYEQYF
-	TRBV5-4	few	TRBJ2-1	TGTGCCAGCAGCTTGGTGCGGACTAATGAGCAGTTCTTC	CASSLVRTNEQFF
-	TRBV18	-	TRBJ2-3	TGTGCCAGCTCACCGCAGGGTGTTGGCACAGATACGCAGTATTTT	CASSPQGVGTDTQYF
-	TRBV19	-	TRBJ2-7	TGTGCCAGTAGTATTAGGGGATCGCCTCCCCTCGAGCAGTACTTC	CASSIRGSPPLEQYF
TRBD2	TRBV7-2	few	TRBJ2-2	TGTGCCAGCAGCCCGACTAGCGGGGCACCCGGGGAGCTGTTTTTT	CASSPTSGAPGELFF
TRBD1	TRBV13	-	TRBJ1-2	TGTGCCAGCGGCGACAGGGGAGCGGAATTCACCTTC	CASGDRGAEFTF
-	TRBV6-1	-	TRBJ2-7	TGTGCCAGCAGTCTACCCGGGGGTTCTGCCTACGAGCAGTACTTC	CASSLPGGSAYEQYF
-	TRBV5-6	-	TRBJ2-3	TGTGCCAGCAGCTCCGGTACAGATACGCAGTATTTT	CASSSGTDTQYF
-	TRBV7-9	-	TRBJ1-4	TGTGCCAGCAGCTTAGGCGCGAATCACGAAAAACTGTTTTTT	CASSLGANHEKLFF
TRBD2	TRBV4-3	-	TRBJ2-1	TGCGCCAGCAGCCAGCCCCGGGGAGGGTCAAACGAGCAGTTCTTC	CASSQPRGGSNEQFF
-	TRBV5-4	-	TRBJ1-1	TGTGCCAGCAGCTTGGGGGGCAGGGTGAACACTGAAGCTTTCTTT	CASSLGGRVNTEAFF
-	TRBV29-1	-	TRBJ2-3	TGCAGCGCGAGGGGCACAGATACGCAGTATTTT	CSARGTDTQYF
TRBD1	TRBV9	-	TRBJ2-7	TGTGCCAGCACGAAGGGGGCGGGTTACGAGCAGTACTTC	CASTKGAGYEQYF
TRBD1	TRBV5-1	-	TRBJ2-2	TGCGCCAGCAACAAGGGACAGGGGGCGACCGGGGAGCTGTTTTTT	CASNKGQGATGELFF
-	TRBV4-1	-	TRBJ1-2	TGCGCCAGCAGGGGTCTCGGTGGGGGAGGAAGCAACAACTATGGCTACACCTTC	CASRGLGGGGSNNYGYTF
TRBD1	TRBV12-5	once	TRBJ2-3	TGTGCTAGTGGTTTGGTGACAGGGGATGGGAGCGATACGCAGTATTTT	CASGLVTGDGSDTQYF
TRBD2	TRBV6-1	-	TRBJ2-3	TGTGCCAGCAGTGAAAGTCCTAGCGGGTTCACAGATACGCAGTATTTT	CASSESPSGFTDTQYF
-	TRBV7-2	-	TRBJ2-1	TGTGCCAGCAGCTTAGGACTTAACTACATTGAGCAGTTCTTC	CASSLGLNYIEQFF
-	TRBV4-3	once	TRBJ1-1	TGCGCCAGCAGCCAAGAGTCCTTTACAGACGAAGCTTTCTTT	CASSQESFTDEAFF
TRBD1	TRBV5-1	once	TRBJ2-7	TGCGCCAGCAGCCCGGACAGGCCCCCCTACGAGCAGTACTTC	CASSPDRPPYEQYF
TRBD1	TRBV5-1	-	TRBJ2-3	TGCGCCAGCAGCACCTTTCACAGGGGTTCGGATACGCAGTATTTT	CASSTFHRGSDTQYF
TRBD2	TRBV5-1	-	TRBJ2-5	TGCGCCAGCAGCTCCCCTCGGGGAGGGGAGACCCAGTACTTC	CASSSPRGGETQYF
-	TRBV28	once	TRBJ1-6	TGTGCCAGCTTCGACGGGGATAATTCACCCCTCCACTTT	CASFDGDNSPLHF
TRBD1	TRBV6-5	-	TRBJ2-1	TGTGCCAGTAGAAAAGGTCCAGGGGGCTACAATGAGCAGTTCTTC	CASRKGPGGYNEQFF
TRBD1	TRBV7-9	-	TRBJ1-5	TGTGCCAGCAGCTTAGATGGGGCAGGGGGAGGACAGCCCCAGCATTTT	CASSLDGAGGGQPQHF
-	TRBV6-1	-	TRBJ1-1	TGTGCCAGCAGTGAAGCGCCAGTCCCCACTGAAGCTTTCTTT	CASSEAPVPTEAFF
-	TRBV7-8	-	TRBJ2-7	TGTGCCAGCAGCTCAAGACAGGTTACCTACGAGCAGTACTTC	CASSSRQVTYEQYF
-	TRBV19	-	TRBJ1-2	TGTGCCAGTAGTCCGAACTATGGCTACACCTTC	CASSPNYGYTF
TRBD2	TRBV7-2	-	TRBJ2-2	TGTGCCAGCAGCTTTCCGGGACTAGCGGGGGGGAACACCGGGGAGCTGTTTTTT	CASSFPGLAGGNTGELFF
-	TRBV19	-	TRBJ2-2	TGTGCCAGTAGTCAGGACACTAACACCGGGGAGCTGTTTTTT	CASSQDTNTGELFF
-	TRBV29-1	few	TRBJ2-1	TGCAGCGTTGAACAGGGCTACAATGAGCAGTTCTTC	CSVEQGYNEQFF
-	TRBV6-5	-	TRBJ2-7	TGTGCCGGGGGGTACGAGCAGTACTTC	CAGGYEQYF
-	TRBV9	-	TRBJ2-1	TGTGCCAGCAGCACCCAAACTACAAACAATGAGCAGTTCTTC	CASSTQTTNNEQFF
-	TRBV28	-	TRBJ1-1	TGTGCCAGCACCGGGGTCGGCACTGAAGCTTTCTTT	CASTGVGTEAFF
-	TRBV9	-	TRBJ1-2	TGTGCCAGCAGCGTAACAGCTGGTGGAACCTATGGCTACACCTTC	CASSVTAGGTYGYTF
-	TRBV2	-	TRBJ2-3	TGTGCCAGCAGTGGGGCTAGCACAGATACGCAGTATTTT	CASSGASTDTQYF
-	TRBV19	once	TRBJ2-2	TGTGCCAGTGGCGCAGGGTACGGGGAGCTGTTTTTT	CASGAGYGELFF
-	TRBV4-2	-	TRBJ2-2	TGTGCCAGCAGCTCGGGACAGAACACCGGGGAGCTGTTTTTT	CASSSGQNTGELFF
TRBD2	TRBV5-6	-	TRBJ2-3	TGTGCCAGCAGAGCCTTGGGCGGGGGTCTGGATACGCAGTATTTT	CASRALGGGLDTQYF
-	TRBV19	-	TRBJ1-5	TGTGCCAGTAGTATAGATACGGGGGTGGATCAGCCCCAGCATTTT	CASSIDTGVDQPQHF
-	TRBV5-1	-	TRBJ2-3	TGCGCCAGCAGCCCCGTCGGGGGGCAGGGTGATACGCAGTATTTT	CASSPVGGQGDTQYF
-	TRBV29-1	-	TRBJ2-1	TGCAGCGCCCTCAGGGGCTCCTACAATGAGCAGTTCTTC	CSALRGSYNEQFF
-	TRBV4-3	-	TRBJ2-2	TGCGCCAGCAGCCAAGATAGTGTAACCGGGGAGCTGTTTTTT	CASSQDSVTGELFF
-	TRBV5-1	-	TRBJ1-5	TGCGCCAGCAGCTTACCCAGGGAGGACAATCAGCCCCAGCATTTT	CASSLPREDNQPQHF
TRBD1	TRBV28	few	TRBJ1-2	TGTGCCAGCAGTCCGGGGACAGGGAGGGGAGATGGCTACACCTTC	CASSPGTGRGDGYTF
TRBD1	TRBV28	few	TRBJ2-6	TGTGCCAGCAGTACAGGGGGCACTGGGGCCAACGTCCTGACTTTC	CASSTGGTGANVLTF
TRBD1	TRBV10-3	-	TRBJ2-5	TGTGCCATTGGACAGGGATTAGGCGGGGAGACCCAGTACTTC	CAIGQGLGGETQYF
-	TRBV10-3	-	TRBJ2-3	TGTGCCATCACCTCCGACTCAGATACGCAGTATTTT	CAITSDSDTQYF
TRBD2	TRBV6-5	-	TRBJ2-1	TGTGCCAGCAGTTACTTTGCGGGGGAGGGAGAGCAGTTCTTC	CASSYFAGEGEQFF
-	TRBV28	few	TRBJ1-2	TGTGCCAGCAGTCTGGGTGGGGGCGGCTATGGCTACACCTTC	CASSLGGGGYGYTF
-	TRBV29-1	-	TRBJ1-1	TGCAGCGGAGCGACGGTAAACACTGAAGCTTTCTTT	CSGATVNTEAFF
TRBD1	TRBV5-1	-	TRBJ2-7	TGCGCCAGCAGCAGGGACAGGGTCAACGAGCAGTACTTC	CASSRDRVNEQYF
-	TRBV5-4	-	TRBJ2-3	TGTGCCAGCAGCTTGGTCCGGGGGGCCCAAACAGATACGCAGTATTTT	CASSLVRGAQTDTQYF
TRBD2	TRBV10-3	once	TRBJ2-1	TGTGCCTCCCAAGGAAGCGGACTAGCGGAGCAGTTCTTC	CASQGSGLAEQFF
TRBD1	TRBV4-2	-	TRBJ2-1	TGTGCCAGCAGCCCACAGGGGAACTCCTACAATGAGCAGTTCTTC	CASSPQGNSYNEQFF
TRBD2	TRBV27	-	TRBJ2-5	TGTGCCAGCAGTTCTTCTAGCGGGGGGGCCCAAGAGACCCAGTACTTC	CASSSSSGGAQETQYF